This paragraph reports one TCR beta chain. The data stem from a study of identifying expanded T cells in peripheral blood. Clones were sequenced by immunoSEQ multiplex PCR, and TCRdb holds only the in-frame ones, with some missing. Here the sample spans just under 65,000 clones, 87% being singletons. Germline V gene lookup returns CDR1 SGHNT and CDR2 YENEEA. V was clipped by 5 bases and J by 5 bases; unmatched bases: 12. The CDR3 runs to 16 residues. This sequence joins TRBV11-3 and TRBJ2-5; TRBD2 agrees at 9 bases. The receptor was derived from a person aged 18 to 70 in good health. Source material: blood. CDR3 amino acids: CASSPVGSGSPETQYF. The CDR3 DNA reads as TGTGCCAGCAGCCCTGTGGGTAGCGGGAGCCCCGAGACCCAGTACTTC.